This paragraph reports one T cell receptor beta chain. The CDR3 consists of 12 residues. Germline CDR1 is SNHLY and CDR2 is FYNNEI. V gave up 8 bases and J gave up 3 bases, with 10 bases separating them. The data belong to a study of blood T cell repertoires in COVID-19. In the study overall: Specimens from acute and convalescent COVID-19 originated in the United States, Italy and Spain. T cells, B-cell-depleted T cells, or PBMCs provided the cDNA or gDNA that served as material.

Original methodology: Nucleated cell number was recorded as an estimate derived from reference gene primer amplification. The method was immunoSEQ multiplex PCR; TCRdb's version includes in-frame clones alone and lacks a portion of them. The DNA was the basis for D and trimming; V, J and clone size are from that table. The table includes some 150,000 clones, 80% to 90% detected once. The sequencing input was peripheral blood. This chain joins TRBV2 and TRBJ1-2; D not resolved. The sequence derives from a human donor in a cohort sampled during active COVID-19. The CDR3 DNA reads TGTGCCAGCGGAACGCGGGACTATGGCTACACCTTC. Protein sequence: CASGTRDYGYTF.